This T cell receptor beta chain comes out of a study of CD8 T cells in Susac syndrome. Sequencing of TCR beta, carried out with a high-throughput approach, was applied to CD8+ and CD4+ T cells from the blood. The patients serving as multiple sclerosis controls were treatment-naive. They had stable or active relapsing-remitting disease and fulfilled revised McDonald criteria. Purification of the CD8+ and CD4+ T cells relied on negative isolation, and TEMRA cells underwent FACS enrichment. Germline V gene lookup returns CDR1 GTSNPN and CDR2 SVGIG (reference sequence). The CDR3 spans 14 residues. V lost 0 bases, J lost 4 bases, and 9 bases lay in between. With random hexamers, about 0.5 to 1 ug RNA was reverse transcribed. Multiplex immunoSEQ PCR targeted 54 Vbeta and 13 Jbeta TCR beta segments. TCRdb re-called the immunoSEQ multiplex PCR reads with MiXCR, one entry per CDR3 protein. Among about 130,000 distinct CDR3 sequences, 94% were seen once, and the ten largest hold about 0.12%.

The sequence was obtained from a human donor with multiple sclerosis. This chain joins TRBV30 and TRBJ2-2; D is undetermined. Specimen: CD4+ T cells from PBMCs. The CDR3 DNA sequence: TGTGCCTGGAGTGTCCTTGCGAGCACCGGGGAGCTGTTTTTT. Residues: CAWSVLASTGELFF.